This TCR beta chain emerged from a study of blood T cells in healthy people across ages. A few counts support this clonotype. A sample-barcoded 5' primer and a J-beta primer mix were used in a second PCR of roughly 6 to 11 cycles. MiXCR, applied by TCRdb to the 5' RACE reads, yields one record per CDR3 protein. The sample gives some 1,800,000 distinct CDR3 sequences, about two fifths of which show up once; about 23% is in the top ten. The sequence was obtained from a human donor in good health. The sequenced material came from blood.

The CDR3 here is CASSLDRLDYGYTF. The CDR3 nucleotides read TGTGCCAGCAGCTTGGACAGGCTGGACTATGGCTACACCTTC. This chain joins TRBV11-2 and TRBJ1-2; 7 bases align to TRBD1. The CDR3 has 14 amino acids. CDR1 is SGHAT and CDR2 is FQNNGV in the germline V gene. With 3 bases clipped from V and 3 bases from J, the junction kept 4 bases outside the gene matches.